Below, 2 T cell receptor beta chains from the same sample are listed, as sequenced in a study of blood T cells in healthy people across ages. A sample-barcoded 5' primer and a J-beta primer mix were used in a second PCR of about 6 to 11 cycles. TCRdb reprocessed the 5' RACE reads via MiXCR and lists one record per CDR3 protein. Seen here are some 1.5 million distinct CDR3 sequences, 28% observed once, and the top ten hold more than 6%. Sequencing was performed on blood. These receptors were taken from a young woman in good health.

This clonotype was picked up many times. The V and J genes are TRBV29-1 and TRBJ2-7; 7 nucleotides line up with TRBD1. With 6 bases clipped from V and 2 bases from J, the junction kept 7 bases outside the gene matches. Germline-derived CDR1 and CDR2 are SQVTM and ANQGSEA. The CDR3 is 13 residues long. As DNA, the CDR3 is TGCAGCGTCACCGACAGGGCGGCCTACGAGCAGTACTTC. It yields the protein CSVTDRAAYEQYF.

CDR3 sequence reads: CAIRPDGNSGNTIYF. Written as DNA, the CDR3 is TGTGCCATCAGACCCGACGGGAACTCTGGAAACACCATATATTTT. This rearrangement joins TRBV10-3 to TRBJ1-3, with D uncertain. The CDR3 runs to 15 residues. Trimming removed 6 bases from V and 0 bases from J, with 12 bases in between. Germline V gene sequence: CDR1 ENHRY, CDR2 SYGVKD.